This T cell receptor (beta chain) appears in the sequencing data of a study of CD4 T cells in relation to SARS-CoV-2 and coronaviruses (dated by TCRdb to the early 2020s). Describing the broader study: In the ViraFEST assay, PBMCs were cultured with antigen for approximately 10 days, after which TCR beta CDR3s were sequenced to identify antigen-specific clonal expansions. The negative reference condition was either a culture with an HIV-1 Nef peptide pool or a culture with no peptide. Using patient-derived lymphoblastoid cell lines, the shared crossreactive spike epitopes were mapped to their HLA restriction. At the level of individual TCR clonotypes, the study evaluated whether memory CD4+ T cells crossreact between the spike proteins of SARS-CoV-2 and those of common cold coronaviruses. Samples from three pre-COVID donors and the naive versus memory experiments were sequenced with the Adaptive Biotechnologies TCR-sequencing kit; other data were Illumina-based. For other donors in the study, expansion assays were sequenced with a different, Illumina-based TCR-beta assay. Overall study outcomes, separate from this receptor: The study was limited by small numbers of patients and tested TCRs. No donor contributed both pre-pandemic and post-infection samples, which limited tracing the source of pre-existing responses. Memory CD4+ clonotypes crossrecognizing SARS-CoV-2 and at least one common cold coronavirus spike were found in 50% to 80% of donors. Crossreactivity analysis centred on spike protein, so crossreactivity against other viral proteins was not assessed. Crossreactive clones showed significantly weaker SARS-CoV-2-driven expansion than monoreactive clones, consistent with antigenic imprinting.

Turning to this clone: There is no known antigen for this receptor. The input lacks base qualities; no much larger clone sits a single base away.

The library was generated by the immunoSEQ multiplex PCR assay. For the original study's pipeline: Preprocessing removed nonproductive sequences and CDR3s not starting with C, not ending with F or W, or shorter than 7 amino acids. The MANAFEST web app identified antigen-specific clonotypes based on expansion compared with the reference and other culture wells. A clone was considered positive if the clone showed significant expansion compared with the reference culture in 2 of 3 replicate wells at an FDR below 0.05. For a clone to be considered positive, significant expansion relative to all other tandem wells and an odds ratio above 5 were also required. Pairwise Levenshtein distance, computed with the stringdist R package after three terminal residues were trimmed from each end, was used as the measure of CDR3 homology. Not all clones reach the TCRdb copy of this immuneACCESS table, which keeps in-frame sequences only. Checked studies attribute under half of the gap to unresolved V genes and leave the rest unexplained. The V and J calls and clone size come from that table; D and trimming were worked out from the DNA. Here the sample has roughly 20,000 clones; about three fifths occur a single time. 11% of the sample belongs to the ten largest clones.

CD4+ T cells from unexposed donors were collected before the COVID-19 pandemic (2011-2018). Following 10 days of culture, the EasySep CD4+ T cell isolation kit was used to isolate CD4+ T cells. Unexposed donor CD4+ T cells were tested for reactivity to SARS-CoV-2 S and N and four common cold coronavirus spike pools, as cell number allowed. Approximately 2.1 million PBMCs per well were cultured in IMDM with roughly 5% human AB serum and around 10 IU/ml IL-2. Half of the culture medium was replaced with fresh IL-2-containing medium on days 3 and 7. Triplicate replicate wells were generally used for each peptide culture condition. Leukapheresis product for the unexposed donors was bought commercially. PBMCs were isolated from leukapheresis product or whole blood by Ficoll-Paque PLUS gradient centrifugation. PBMCs were either cryopreserved at -140°C or used fresh in the expansion assay. The QIAamp Micro DNA Kit was used to extract genomic DNA from the CD4+ T cells.

According to the germline V gene, CDR1 reads ENHRY and CDR2 reads SYGVKD. V trim: 0 bases; J trim: 4 bases; unmatched bases: 8. Its CDR3 holds 17 amino acids, cysteine through phenylalanine. Solely the CDR3 DNA is kept, with 51 bases framed from the first base. The sequence derives from a human donor in good health. Material: CD4+ T cells from PBMCs, cultured in vitro. The rearrangement joined TRBV10-3 to TRBJ1-5; 8 nucleotides in the junction match TRBD1. In nucleotide form, the sequence is TGTGCCATCAGTGAGTCGATTCCTACAGGGGGAAATCAGCCCCAGCATTTT. Translated, it reads CAISESIPTGGNQPQHF.